This TCR beta chain was sequenced for a study of Ad26.COV2.S vaccination and SARS-CoV-2 variants. Study at large: Participants got Ad26.COV2.S intramuscularly, once or twice 56 days apart.

General study points: Possible underestimation of total T cell responses by the TCR breadth and depth analyses was noted. It was reported that spike-specific CD8+ and CD4+ T cell responses were substantially broad after vaccination.

With regard to this clone: What it recognizes is unknown.

Indicated treatment: around 19 received Ad26.COV2.S at low or high dose, single or two shots; 5 received placebo; per-sample allocation not given. Repertoires come from day 63 after the first vaccine or placebo injection. An Ad26 vector that expressed Wuhan-strain SARS-CoV-2 spike constituted the vaccine. Measured with immunoSEQ multiplex PCR; TCRdb has only the in-frame clones, and not every one. The sample consists of roughly 390,000 clones, 70% to 90% of them appearing once. This clonotype originated in a person between 18 and 60 years old who received the Ad26.COV2.S COVID-19 vaccine or a placebo. The specimen comprised peripheral blood, sampled in a trial of Ad26.COV2.S vaccine versus placebo.

CDR3 sequence (DNA): TGTGCCAGCAGTTTGACGAGTGAAAAACTGTTTTTT. Encoded protein: CASSLTSEKLFF. V and J are TRBV12-3 or TRBV12-4 and TRBJ1-4; D unclear. The CDR3 spans 12 residues. V gave up 3 bases and J gave up 7 bases, with 6 bases separating them.